By share, the clone carrying this TCR beta chain ranks as large (0.1 to 1%). The entry originates in a study of sequential checkpoint blockade in melanoma. Treatment indicated: randomized to nivolumab then ipilimumab (arm A) or the reverse (arm B). None of the patients previously received DNA-damaging chemotherapy. Sorted cells were live CD3+CD8+, lacking CD19 and CD56, from PBMCs. The CDR3 sequence is 12 residues long. Between the trimmed V and J ends, which lost 0 bases and 15 bases, there was a span of 12 bases. Germline assignment: CDR1 MGHRA and CDR2 YSYEKL. The table came from immunoSEQ multiplex PCR; TCRdb's copy has only in-frame clones and leaves some out. The data contain approximately 10,000 clones, around 85% of them singletons.

The V call is TRBV4-1, the J call TRBJ1-5; no reliable D call. The sequencing used CD8+ T cells sorted from blood (inferred from file names), collected from a patient given nivolumab and ipilimumab in sequence. The TCR comes from a human donor with melanoma. The CDR3 region is CASSQEAGPVHF. The CDR3 DNA is TGCGCCAGCAGCCAAGAAGCGGGTCCTGTGCATTTT.